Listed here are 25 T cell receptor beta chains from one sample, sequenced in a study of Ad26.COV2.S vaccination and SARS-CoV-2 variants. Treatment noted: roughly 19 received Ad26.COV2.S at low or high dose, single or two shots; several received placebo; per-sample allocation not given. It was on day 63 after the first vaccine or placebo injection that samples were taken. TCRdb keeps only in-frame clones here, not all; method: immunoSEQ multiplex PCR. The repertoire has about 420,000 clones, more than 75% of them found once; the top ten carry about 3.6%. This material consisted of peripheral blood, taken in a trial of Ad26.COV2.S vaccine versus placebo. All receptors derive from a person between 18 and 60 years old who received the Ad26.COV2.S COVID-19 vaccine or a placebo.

The CDR3, as DNA: TGCGCCAGCAGCTTGACTCCAGGGGCCGACGAGCAGTACTTC. Amino acid sequence: CASSLTPGADEQYF. The chain links TRBV5-1 to TRBJ2-7; D is possibly TRBD1 (6 bases). V lost 1 base to trimming and J lost 5 bases, with 13 bases between them. Germline-derived CDR1 and CDR2 are SGHRS and YFSETQ. The CDR3 is 14 amino acids.

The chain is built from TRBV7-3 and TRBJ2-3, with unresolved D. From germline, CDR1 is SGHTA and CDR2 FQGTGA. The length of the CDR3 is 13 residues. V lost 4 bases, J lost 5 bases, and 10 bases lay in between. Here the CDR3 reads CASSSFVGDTQYF. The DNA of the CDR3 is TGTGCCAGCAGCTCCTTCGTCGGAGATACGCAGTATTTT. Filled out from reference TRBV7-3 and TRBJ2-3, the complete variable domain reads GAGVSQTPSNKVTEKGKYVELRCDPISGHTALYWYRQSLGQGPEFLIYFQGTGAADDSGLPNDRFFAVRPEGSVSTLKIQRTERGDSAVYLCASSSFVGDTQYFGPGTRLTVL.

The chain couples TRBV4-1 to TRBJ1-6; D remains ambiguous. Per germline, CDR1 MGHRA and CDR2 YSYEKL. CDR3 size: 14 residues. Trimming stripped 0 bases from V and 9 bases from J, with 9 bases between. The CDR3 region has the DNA TGCGCCAGCAGCCAAGATTTAAGTGGTTCACCCCTCCACTTT. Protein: CASSQDLSGSPLHF.

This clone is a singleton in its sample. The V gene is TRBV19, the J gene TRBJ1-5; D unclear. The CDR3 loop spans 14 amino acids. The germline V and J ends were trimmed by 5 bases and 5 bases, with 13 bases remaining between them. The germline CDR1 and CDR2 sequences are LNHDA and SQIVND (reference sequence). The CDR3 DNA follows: TGTGCCAGTAGTGTTGGCAGGCCCGATCAGCCCCAGCATTTT. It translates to CASSVGRPDQPQHF.

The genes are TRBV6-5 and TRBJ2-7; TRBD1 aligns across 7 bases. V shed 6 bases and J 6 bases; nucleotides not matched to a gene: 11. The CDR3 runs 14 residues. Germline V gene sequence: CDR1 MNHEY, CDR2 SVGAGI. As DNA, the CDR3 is TGTGCCAGCAGCCAACAGGGGTTCGTGGGCGAGCAGTACTTC. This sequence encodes CASSQQGFVGEQYF.

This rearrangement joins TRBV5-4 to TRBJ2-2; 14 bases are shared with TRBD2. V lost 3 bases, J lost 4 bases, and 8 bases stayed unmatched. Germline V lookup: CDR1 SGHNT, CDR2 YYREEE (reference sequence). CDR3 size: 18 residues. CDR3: CASSSRLAGGPTTGELFF. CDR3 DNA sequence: TGTGCCAGCAGCTCCCGACTAGCGGGGGGGCCGACCACCGGGGAGCTGTTTTTT. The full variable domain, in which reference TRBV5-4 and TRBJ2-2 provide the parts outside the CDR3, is ETGVTQSPTHLIKTRGQQVTLRCSSQSGHNTVSWYQQALGQGPQFIFQYYREEENGRGNFPPRFSGLQFPNYSSELNVNALELDDSALYLCASSSRLAGGPTTGELFFGEGSRLTVL.

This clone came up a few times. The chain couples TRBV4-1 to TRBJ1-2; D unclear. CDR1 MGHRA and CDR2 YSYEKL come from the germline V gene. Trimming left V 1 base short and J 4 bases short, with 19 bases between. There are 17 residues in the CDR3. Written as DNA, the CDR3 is TGCGCCAGCAGCCAAGGCCGGGCCTTCCTACCAATCTATGGCTACACCTTC. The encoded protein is CASSQGRAFLPIYGYTF.

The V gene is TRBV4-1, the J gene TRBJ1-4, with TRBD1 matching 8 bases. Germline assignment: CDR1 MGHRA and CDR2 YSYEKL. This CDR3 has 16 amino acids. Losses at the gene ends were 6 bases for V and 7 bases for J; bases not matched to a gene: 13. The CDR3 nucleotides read TGCGCCAGCAGATCAGTAATAGGACAGGGATTTGAAAAACTGTTTTTT. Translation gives CASRSVIGQGFEKLFF.

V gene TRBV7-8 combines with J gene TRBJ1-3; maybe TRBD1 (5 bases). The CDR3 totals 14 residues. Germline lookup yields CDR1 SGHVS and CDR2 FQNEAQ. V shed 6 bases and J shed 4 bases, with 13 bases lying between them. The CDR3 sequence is CASSHRDPGNTIYF. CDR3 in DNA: TGTGCCAGCAGTCACCGGGACCCAGGAAACACCATATATTTT.

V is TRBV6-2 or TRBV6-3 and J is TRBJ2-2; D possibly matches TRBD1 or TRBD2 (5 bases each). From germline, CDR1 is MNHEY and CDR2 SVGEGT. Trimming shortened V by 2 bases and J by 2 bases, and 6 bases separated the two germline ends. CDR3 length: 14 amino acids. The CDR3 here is CASSYGGNTGELFF. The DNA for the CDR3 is TGTGCCAGCAGTTACGGGGGAAACACCGGGGAGCTGTTTTTT.

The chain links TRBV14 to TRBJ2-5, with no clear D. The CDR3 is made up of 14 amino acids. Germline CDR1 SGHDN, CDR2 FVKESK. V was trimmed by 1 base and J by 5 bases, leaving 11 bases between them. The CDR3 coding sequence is TGTGCCAGCAGCCAAGGGCGGTTTGCCGAGACCCAGTACTTC. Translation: CASSQGRFAETQYF.

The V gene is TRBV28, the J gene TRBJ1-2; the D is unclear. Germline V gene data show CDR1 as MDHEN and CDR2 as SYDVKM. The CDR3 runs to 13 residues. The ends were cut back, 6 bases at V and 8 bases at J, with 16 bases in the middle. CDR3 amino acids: CASSRTDVYGYTF. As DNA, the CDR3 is TGTGCCAGCAGCCGGACGGACGTTTACGGCTACACCTTC.

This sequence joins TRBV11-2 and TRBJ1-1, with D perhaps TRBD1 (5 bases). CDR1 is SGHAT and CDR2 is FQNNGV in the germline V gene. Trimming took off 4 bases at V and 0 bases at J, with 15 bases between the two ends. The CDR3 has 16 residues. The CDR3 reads CASSWGAGTMNTEAFF. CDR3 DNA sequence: TGTGCCAGCAGCTGGGGCGCAGGGACCATGAACACTGAAGCTTTCTTT.

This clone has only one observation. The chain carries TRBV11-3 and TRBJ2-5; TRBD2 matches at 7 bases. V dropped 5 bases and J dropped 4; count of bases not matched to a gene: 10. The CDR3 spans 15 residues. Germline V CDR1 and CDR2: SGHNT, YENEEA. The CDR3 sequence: CASSRGRASLETQYF. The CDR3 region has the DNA TGTGCCAGCAGCCGGGGGAGGGCGTCATTAGAGACCCAGTACTTC.

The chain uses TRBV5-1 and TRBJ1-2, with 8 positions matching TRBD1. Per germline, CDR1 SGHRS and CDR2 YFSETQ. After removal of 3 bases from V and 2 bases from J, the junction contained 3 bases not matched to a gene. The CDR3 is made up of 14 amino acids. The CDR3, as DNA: TGCGCCAGCAGCTCCCGGACAGGGAACTATGGCTACACCTTC. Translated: CASSSRTGNYGYTF.

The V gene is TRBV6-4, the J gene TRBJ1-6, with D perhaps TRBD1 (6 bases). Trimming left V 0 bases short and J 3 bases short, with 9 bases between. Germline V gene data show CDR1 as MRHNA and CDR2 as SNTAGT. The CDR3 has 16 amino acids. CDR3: CASSDSGGYYNSPLHF. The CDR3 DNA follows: TGTGCCAGCAGTGACTCAGGGGGGTACTATAATTCACCCCTCCACTTT.

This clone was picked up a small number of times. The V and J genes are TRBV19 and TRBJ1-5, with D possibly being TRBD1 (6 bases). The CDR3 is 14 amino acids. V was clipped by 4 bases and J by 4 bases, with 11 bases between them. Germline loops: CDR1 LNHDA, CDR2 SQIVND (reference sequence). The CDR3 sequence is CASSKGRGNQPQHF. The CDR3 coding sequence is TGTGCCAGTAGTAAGGGCAGGGGAAATCAGCCCCAGCATTTT.

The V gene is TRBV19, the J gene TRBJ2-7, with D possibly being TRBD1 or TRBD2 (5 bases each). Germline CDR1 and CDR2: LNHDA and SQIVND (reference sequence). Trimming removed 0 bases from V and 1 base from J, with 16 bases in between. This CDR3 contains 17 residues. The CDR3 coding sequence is TGTGCCAGTAGTATAGATCAGAGGGGCAGGACTTCCTACGAGCAGTACTTC. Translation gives CASSIDQRGRTSYEQYF.

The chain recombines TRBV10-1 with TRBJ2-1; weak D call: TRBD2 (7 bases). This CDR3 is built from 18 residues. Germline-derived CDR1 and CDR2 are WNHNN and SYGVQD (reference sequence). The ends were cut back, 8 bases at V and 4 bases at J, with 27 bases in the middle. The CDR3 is CASPPKGGVDRRYNEQFF. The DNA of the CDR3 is TGCGCCAGCCCTCCCAAGGGGGGGGTCGATCGCAGATACAATGAGCAGTTCTTC.

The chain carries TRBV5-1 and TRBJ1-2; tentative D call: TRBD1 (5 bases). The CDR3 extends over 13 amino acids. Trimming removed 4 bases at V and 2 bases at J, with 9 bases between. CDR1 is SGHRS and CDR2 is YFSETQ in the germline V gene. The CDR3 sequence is CASSARDNYGYTF. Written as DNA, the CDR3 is TGCGCCAGCAGCGCCCGGGACAACTATGGCTACACCTTC.

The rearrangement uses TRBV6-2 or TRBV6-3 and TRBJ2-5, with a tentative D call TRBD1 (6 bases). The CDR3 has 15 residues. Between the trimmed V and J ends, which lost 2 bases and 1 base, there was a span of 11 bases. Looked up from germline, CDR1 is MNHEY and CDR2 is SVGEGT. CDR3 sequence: CASSYLEGGQETQYF. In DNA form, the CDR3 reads TGTGCCAGCAGTTACCTAGAAGGGGGCCAAGAGACCCAGTACTTC.

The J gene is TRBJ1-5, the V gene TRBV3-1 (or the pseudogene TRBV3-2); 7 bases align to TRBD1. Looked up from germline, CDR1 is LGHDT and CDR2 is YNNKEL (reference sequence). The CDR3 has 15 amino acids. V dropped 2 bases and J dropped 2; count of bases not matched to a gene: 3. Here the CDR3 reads CASSQYTGGNQPQHF. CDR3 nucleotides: TGTGCCAGCAGCCAATACACAGGGGGCAATCAGCCCCAGCATTTT.

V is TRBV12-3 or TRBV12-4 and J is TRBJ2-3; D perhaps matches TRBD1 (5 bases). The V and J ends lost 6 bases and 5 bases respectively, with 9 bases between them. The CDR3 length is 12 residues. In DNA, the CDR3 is TGTGCCAGCAGGAAAGGGGTAGATACGCAGTATTTT. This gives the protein CASRKGVDTQYF.

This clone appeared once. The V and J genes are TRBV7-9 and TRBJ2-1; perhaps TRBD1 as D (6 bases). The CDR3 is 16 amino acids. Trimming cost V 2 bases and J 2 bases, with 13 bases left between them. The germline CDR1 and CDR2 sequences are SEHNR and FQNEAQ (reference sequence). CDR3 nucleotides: TGTGCCAGCAGCTTAAGGGGGTCCAACCCCTACAATGAGCAGTTCTTC. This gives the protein CASSLRGSNPYNEQFF.

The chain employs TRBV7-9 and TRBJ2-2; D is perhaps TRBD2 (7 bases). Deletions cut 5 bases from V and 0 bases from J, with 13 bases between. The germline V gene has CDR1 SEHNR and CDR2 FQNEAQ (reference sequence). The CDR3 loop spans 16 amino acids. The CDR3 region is CASSRGGGPNTGELFF. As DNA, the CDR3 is TGTGCCAGCAGCAGGGGCGGGGGCCCGAACACCGGGGAGCTGTTTTTT.